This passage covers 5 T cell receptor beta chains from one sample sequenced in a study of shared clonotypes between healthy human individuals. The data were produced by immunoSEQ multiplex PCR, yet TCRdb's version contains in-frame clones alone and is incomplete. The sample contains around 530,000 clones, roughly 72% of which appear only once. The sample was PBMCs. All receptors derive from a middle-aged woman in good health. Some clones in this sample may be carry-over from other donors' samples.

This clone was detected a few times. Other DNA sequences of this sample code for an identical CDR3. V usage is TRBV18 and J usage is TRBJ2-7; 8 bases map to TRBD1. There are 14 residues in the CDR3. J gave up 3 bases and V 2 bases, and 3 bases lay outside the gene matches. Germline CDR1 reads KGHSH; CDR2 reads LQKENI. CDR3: CASSPGTGVYEQYF. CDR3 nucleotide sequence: TGTGCCAGCTCACCAGGGACAGGTGTCTACGAGCAGTACTTC.

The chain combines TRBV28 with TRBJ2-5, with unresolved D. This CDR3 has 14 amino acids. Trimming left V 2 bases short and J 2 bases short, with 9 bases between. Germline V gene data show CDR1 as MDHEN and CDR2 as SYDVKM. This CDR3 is CASSLSTAQETQYF. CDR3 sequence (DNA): TGTGCCAGCAGTTTAAGCACAGCTCAAGAGACCCAGTACTTC.

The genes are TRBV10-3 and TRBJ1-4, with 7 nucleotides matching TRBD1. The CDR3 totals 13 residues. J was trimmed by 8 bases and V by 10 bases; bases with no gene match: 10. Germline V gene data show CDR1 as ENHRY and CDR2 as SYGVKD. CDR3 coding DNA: TGTGCCACTGGGACAGACTTCAGGGAAAAACTGTTTTTT. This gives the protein CATGTDFREKLFF.

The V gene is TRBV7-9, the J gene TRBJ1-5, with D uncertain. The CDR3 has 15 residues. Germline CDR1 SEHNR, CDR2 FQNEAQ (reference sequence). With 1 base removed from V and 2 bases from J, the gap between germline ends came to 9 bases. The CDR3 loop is CASSLGVNGNQPQHF. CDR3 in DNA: TGTGCCAGCAGCTTAGGGGTAAACGGCAATCAGCCCCAGCATTTT.

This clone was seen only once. This chain's CDR3 is CASTNRGGNTGELFF. The CDR3, as DNA: TGTGCCAGTACAAATCGAGGGGGGAACACCGGGGAGCTGTTTTTT. The chain joins TRBV19 to TRBJ2-2; D is possibly TRBD1 (6 bases). The CDR3 has 15 amino acids. In germline, CDR1 is LNHDA, CDR2 SQIVND (reference sequence). Trimming pared 7 bases from V and 1 base from J, leaving 13 bases between.